This entry features one T cell receptor beta chain sequence. What it binds is not known. Some 38,000 genome equivalents of blood DNA were amplified for TRB. Looked up from germline, CDR1 is MNHEY and CDR2 is SMNVEV (reference sequence). The CDR3 extends over 17 amino acids. The data stem from a study of T cell clusters in autoimmune cytopenias. Study-wide results and limits: Clustering suggested that physiological T cell clusters were missing in primary autoimmune cytopenia patients. A dominant lymphoma-associated repertoire apparently masked the cluster-lack signature in secondary cytopenia versus chronic lymphocytic leukemia. Functional roles of the in silico T cell clusters still await experimental validation.

TRB rearrangements were amplified by touch-down multiplex PCR with mixed TRB-A/B primers. TCRdb reprocessed the multiplex PCR reads, with one entry per CDR3 protein and no DNA. Recorded for this sample: under 3,500 distinct CDR3 sequences. Material for sequencing was peripheral blood. The TCR comes from a human donor with an autoimmune cytopenia or autoimmune hepatitis (not recorded which). The chain carries TRBV27 and TRBJ1-3; as DNA is missing, the TRBD1 call by TCRdb cannot be tested. CDR3 protein: CASSTRGTGVPGNTIYF.